The T cell receptor beta chain under discussion was sequenced for a study of T cell responses to AZD1222 COVID-19 vaccine. General study results and limits: The span of vaccine-associated CD4 TCRs extended across spike, with dominance at 160-218 and 743-854. Vaccination with two AZD1222 doses was followed by a rise in Spike-specific TCR breadth and depth. Repertoires were obtained solely post-peak T cell response. Baseline serostatus was positive in only a handful of AZD1222 recipients.

Libraries were prepared by immunoSEQ multiplex PCR; TCRdb keeps only in-frame clonotypes and omits some of them. The table records 140,000 to 150,000 clones, around 83% of them present only once. The CDR3 extends over 13 amino acids. CDR1 is MNHEY and CDR2 is SVGAGI in the germline V gene. Trimming pared 6 bases from V and 7 bases from J, leaving 10 bases between. There are a few counts of this clone. Its antigen is not identified. This clonotype originated in an adult who received the AZD1222 COVID-19 vaccine. This material consisted of peripheral blood, taken 28 days after the second AZD1222 dose. V is TRBV6-5 and J is TRBJ1-6; D uncertain. CDR3 protein: CASRNDENSPLHF. The CDR3 DNA reads TGTGCCAGCAGGAACGATGAAAATTCACCCCTCCACTTT.